This TCR beta chain was captured in a study of cytomegalovirus exposure and HLA in healthy donors. Whole-study results and caveats: In a later analysis, CMV-associated beta chains were mostly HLA-associated, it appeared.

Remarks on this clone: The antigen is undetermined.

The CDR3 runs to 14 residues. Trimming took off 1 base at V and 1 base at J, with 10 bases between the two ends. Germline loops: CDR1 GTSNPN, CDR2 SVGIG (reference sequence). PCR used 60 Vbeta primers and 13 Jbeta primers. Clones were sequenced by immunoSEQ multiplex PCR, and TCRdb holds only the in-frame ones, with some missing. In the table there are some 140,000 clones, around 80% of which are singletons. This receptor was identified in a young man in good health and CMV-seronegative. The sample consisted of PBMCs. This chain connects TRBV30 to TRBJ1-1; no reliable D call. The DNA for the CDR3 is TGTGCCTGGAGTGGGTGGCAGCGGAACACTGAAGCTTTCTTT. This encodes CAWSGWQRNTEAFF.